These T cell receptor beta chains were read from a single sample in a study of T cells after yellow fever vaccination. TCRdb processed the 5' RACE reads anew with MiXCR; each CDR3 protein has one entry. The sample holds 100,000 to 150,000 distinct CDR3 sequences, about 7.4% seen once. This specimen was CD4+ T cells sorted from PBMCs, taken roughly 10 days after the first yellow fever vaccination. The source of these receptors is a man aged 18-30 years who received the YFV17D yellow fever vaccine. Each CDR3 is given with its conserved first and last residue. Fields, in order: J gene, V gene, D gene, clone size, CDR3 DNA, CDR3 protein. A D gene is named only where the DNA matches it firmly. Rows may omit the clone size; those that give it use once, few, many or a size class.

J: TRBJ1-2
V: TRBV7-9
D: TRBD1
size: many
DNA: TGTGCCAGCAGCTTAGTGGGACAGGGGCTCTATGGCTACACCTTC
CDR3: CASSLVGQGLYGYTF

J: TRBJ2-1
V: TRBV6-5
D: TRBD2
size: many
DNA: TGTGCCAGCAGTTATGGCGGGGGGGCCTACAATGAGCAGTTCTTC
CDR3: CASSYGGGAYNEQFF

J: TRBJ2-5
V: TRBV5-4
D: TRBD1
size: many
DNA: TGTGCCAGCAGCACAGACAGGGGATTTCAAGAGACCCAGTACTTC
CDR3: CASSTDRGFQETQYF

J: TRBJ2-1
V: TRBV5-6
D: TRBD1
size: few
DNA: TGTGCCAGCAGCTGGGGACAGTTTGGCAATGAGCAGTTCTTC
CDR3: CASSWGQFGNEQFF

J: TRBJ1-1
V: TRBV7-2
D: .
size: many
DNA: TGTGCCAGCAGTAGTTTCACTGAAGCTTTCTTT
CDR3: CASSSFTEAFF

J: TRBJ2-3
V: TRBV12-3/TRBV12-4
D: .
size: many
DNA: TGTGCCAGCAGTCCTACTACAGATACGCAGTATTTT
CDR3: CASSPTTDTQYF

J: TRBJ2-1
V: TRBV2
D: TRBD2
size: many
DNA: TGTGCCAGCAGTGAAATACAGGCCCGGGGGGATGAGCAGTTCTTC
CDR3: CASSEIQARGDEQFF

J: TRBJ1-6
V: TRBV7-9
D: .
size: .
DNA: TGTGCCAGCAGCTTTGGGGCAGATAATTCACCCCTCCACTTT
CDR3: CASSFGADNSPLHF

J: TRBJ1-2
V: TRBV12-3/TRBV12-4
D: .
size: many
DNA: TGTGCCAGCAGTTCCTCCACTCAAGACTATGGCTACACCTTC
CDR3: CASSSSTQDYGYTF

J: TRBJ1-1
V: TRBV10-3
D: TRBD1
size: many
DNA: TGTGCCATCAGCACGGGACAGAGGAACACTGAAGCTTTCTTT
CDR3: CAISTGQRNTEAFF

J: TRBJ2-1
V: TRBV7-6
D: .
size: .
DNA: TGTGCCAGCAGCCCCGGGACCAGCAATGAGCAGTTCTTC
CDR3: CASSPGTSNEQFF

J: TRBJ2-3
V: TRBV30
D: .
size: many
DNA: TGTGCCTGGAGTATGTGGGGTACAGATACGCAGTATTTT
CDR3: CAWSMWGTDTQYF

J: TRBJ1-6
V: TRBV4-2
D: TRBD1
size: many
DNA: TGTGCCAGCAGCGACCGGGACAGGGGAGGATCACCCCTCCACTTT
CDR3: CASSDRDRGGSPLHF

J: TRBJ2-7
V: TRBV7-2
D: TRBD2
size: few
DNA: TGTGCCAGCAGCAGGAGCGGGGGGTCCTACGAGCAGTACTTC
CDR3: CASSRSGGSYEQYF

J: TRBJ2-1
V: TRBV7-2
D: .
size: many
DNA: TGTGCCAGCAGCTTAAGCCCTCGGGATGAGCAGTTCTTC
CDR3: CASSLSPRDEQFF

J: TRBJ1-3
V: TRBV5-4
D: .
size: few
DNA: TGTGCCAGCAGCTTGGCTCTGGGAGACCTCGCTTATTTT
CDR3: CASSLALGDLAYF

J: TRBJ1-5
V: TRBV19
D: .
size: .
DNA: TGTGCCAGTACCCCAGGGGCCGCTCAGCCCCAGCATTTT
CDR3: CASTPGAAQPQHF

J: TRBJ2-4
V: TRBV4-3
D: TRBD1
size: many
DNA: TGCGCCAGCAGCCACCTCAGGACAGGGAGCAACATTCAGTACTTC
CDR3: CASSHLRTGSNIQYF